This TCR beta chain was captured in a study of shared clonotypes between healthy human individuals. The CDR3 runs to 15 residues. In germline, CDR1 is LNHNV, CDR2 YYDKDF (reference sequence). V was cut by 5 bases and J by 4 bases, with 17 bases left in between. Cells designated naive CD8 were CD45RO-negative and were positively selected for CCR7, with terminally differentiated effector memory CD45RA+ cells excluded. Concerning this clone: Its antigen is still unknown.

Study-wide results and caveats: Naive CD4 clonotypes were shared across several donors at roughly 5.5%. Only blood was sampled, and tissue TCR repertoires likely differ from blood ones.

Repertoires were generated with immunoSEQ multiplex PCR, while TCRdb's copy carries only in-frame clones and drops some. The table lists 660,000 or so clones, approximately 96% of them singletons, with approximately 0.12% in the top ten. Sequencing was done on a sample of naive CD8+ T cells sorted from blood. The rearrangement links TRBV15 to TRBJ2-5, with a weak D call TRBD2 (5 bases). The TCR was taken from a woman aged 25-40 years in good health. DNA for the CDR3: TGTGCCACCAGCGAACCCCAGCGGTGGGGAGAGACCCAGTACTTC. Protein sequence: CATSEPQRWGETQYF.